This T cell receptor (beta chain) was obtained from a study of shared T cell receptors in the human thymus (dated by TCRdb to the early 2020s). About the study as a whole: The study examined how self-reactive, shared T-cell receptor alpha chains are generated in the human thymus.

Including cysteine and phenylalanine, the CDR3 has 14 amino acids. Just the 42-base CDR3 DNA is kept, in frame starting at base 1. V trim: 1 base; J trim: 5 bases; unmatched bases: 3. The germline V gene specifies SGHDN as CDR1 and FVKESK as CDR2. As regards this clone: Its antigen specificity is not known. It has no much larger one-base neighbor in the sample; base qualities were not kept.

Library preparation was by the immunoSEQ multiplex PCR assay. TCRdb took over this immuneACCESS table, retaining in-frame rearrangements with V and J assigned. Such tables are incomplete; in checked studies, under half of the missing clones stem from an unresolved V gene, and the remainder is unexplained. Counted in this sample were hundreds of thousands of clones; approximately 87% of them appeared once. The ten most abundant clones make up more than 0.009% of the sample. The sample was also reused in another study, on human thymus T cells. The second study's authors report: Immunologically healthy infants undergoing open corrective cardiac surgery for congenital heart defects in Finland were used as donors. Thymus tissue was obtained as surgical resects removed during corrective cardiac surgery. Both the thymic and the peripheral blood repertoires appeared to show biased V and J gene segment usage. The related research found that thymic TCR repertoires overlapped highly between unrelated individuals. The study characterized TCR alpha and beta repertoires from under 10 infant thymus samples and a few related peripheral blood samples. The cohort included 5 or 6 male and a couple of female infants, with donor ages spanning 7 to 244 days. Thymocytes were released mechanically from tissue and stored at -70 °C as pellets of about 9-32 million cells. A QIAsymphony instrument was used to extract genomic DNA from the frozen cell pellets. TCRB and TCRAD loci were amplified from a standardized quantity of quality-controlled genomic DNA using the immunoSEQ multiplex PCR assay. The amplicons covered the V(D)J region and were long enough to include the CDR3 and to identify the V and J genes. The amplicons were sequenced on an Illumina platform via the commercial immunoSEQ service. Primer bias and sequencing errors were corrected using previously described methods, and TCRAD and TCRB definitions followed the IMGT database. Repertoires were analysed with immunoSEQ Analyzer 3.0 and VDJTools, covering basic statistics, V/J segment usage, diversity estimates, rarefaction and pairwise overlap. Diversity was estimated with Chao1, ChaoE, Efron-Thisted, Shannon and inverse Simpson indices, and also on datasets down-sampled to the smallest sample. Repertoire overlap was assessed by strict matching of CDR3 nucleotide sequence, V gene and J gene, and clustering was done by Jaccard-based multidimensional scaling. Thymus samples yielded on average approximately 800,000 unique TCRB clonotypes, compared with 80,000 to 85,000 from blood samples.

The rearranged segments are TRBV14 and TRBJ2-7; TRBD1 fits 9 bases in the junction. Sequencing input: thymocytes. This receptor was obtained from a boy in the first two years of life with a congenital heart defect. Donor details come from another sample of the same person, matched by shared clones. The CDR3: CASSQGTGDNEQYF. The DNA sequence is given as TGTGCCAGCAGCCAAGGGACAGGGGACAACGAGCAGTACTTC.